A selection of T cell receptor beta chains follows, all from one sample in a study of Ad26.COV2.S vaccination and SARS-CoV-2 variants. Assay: immunoSEQ multiplex PCR; the TCRdb copy retains only in-frame clones and omits some. The sample includes nearly 400,000 clones, approximately 91% of them seen just once. The sample consisted of peripheral blood, taken in a trial of Ad26.COV2.S vaccine versus placebo. The receptors come from a person aged 18 to 65 who received the Ad26.COV2.S COVID-19 vaccine or a placebo. Both conserved end residues are part of each CDR3. A D gene is named only where the DNA matches it firmly. Expanded clones are given a class, and other clones once, few, many or no size at all.

TRBV4-3	TRBD1	TRBJ2-7	-	CASSQDHRDSSYEQYF	TGCGCCAGCAGCCAAGATCACCGGGACAGTTCCTACGAGCAGTACTTC
TRBV5-6	-	TRBJ2-7	-	CASSLVLVFPSSYEQYF	TGTGCCAGCAGCTTGGTTTTAGTGTTTCCGAGCTCCTACGAGCAGTACTTC
TRBV6-2/TRBV6-3	-	TRBJ2-6	-	CASSYRSSGANVLTF	TGTGCCAGCAGTTACAGGAGCTCTGGGGCCAACGTCCTGACTTTC
TRBV6-6	-	TRBJ1-2	-	CASSGSDPIRYGYTF	TGTGCCAGCAGCGGCAGCGACCCAATACGATATGGCTACACCTTC
TRBV9	TRBD1	TRBJ1-2	-	CASSRQLGQGFGYTF	TGTGCCAGCAGCCGACAGTTGGGACAGGGTTTTGGCTACACCTTC
TRBV19	-	TRBJ2-1	-	CASSIVGAWNEQFF	TGTGCCAGTAGTATAGTTGGGGCTTGGAATGAGCAGTTCTTC
TRBV5-8	TRBD2	TRBJ2-3	-	CASSRTSGSGDTQYF	TGTGCCAGCAGCAGGACTAGCGGGAGTGGAGATACGCAGTATTTT
TRBV30	TRBD2	TRBJ2-5	-	CAQRTSWSLGGQYF	TGTGCCCAAAGGACTAGCTGGAGCCTCGGGGGCCAGTACTTC
TRBV4-2	-	TRBJ2-1	-	CASSQVNRGGNEQFF	TGTGCCAGCAGCCAAGTTAACAGGGGGGGCAATGAGCAGTTCTTC
TRBV9	-	TRBJ1-1	once	CASSASAGTEAFF	TGTGCCAGCAGCGCATCGGCGGGCACTGAAGCTTTCTTT
TRBV5-1	-	TRBJ2-2	-	CASSYGVSNTGELFF	TGCGCCAGCAGCTACGGGGTCTCGAACACCGGGGAGCTGTTTTTT
TRBV7-8	-	TRBJ2-7	-	CASSQGPQTYEQYF	TGTGCCAGCAGCCAGGGCCCGCAAACCTACGAGCAGTACTTC
TRBV30	-	TRBJ1-6	-	CAWSVPAGQALHF	TGTGCCTGGAGTGTACCGGCAGGGCAAGCCCTCCACTTT
TRBV18	TRBD2	TRBJ2-3	-	CASSPQFSKRGSTDTQYF	TGTGCCAGCTCACCGCAATTCTCTAAGCGGGGGAGCACAGATACGCAGTATTTT
TRBV6-5	-	TRBJ2-7	-	CASSYSSGNLYF	TGTGCCAGCAGTTACTCATCGGGGAATCTGTACTTC
TRBV6-5	TRBD1	TRBJ1-2	-	CASRSTGVSNYGYTF	TGTGCCAGCAGAAGTACAGGGGTGTCGAACTATGGCTACACCTTC
TRBV2	-	TRBJ2-2	-	CASSGDFRANTGELFF	TGTGCCAGCAGTGGGGATTTCAGGGCGAACACCGGGGAGCTGTTTTTT
TRBV12-5	-	TRBJ2-2	-	CASGLDLSQGRAGELFF	TGTGCTAGTGGTTTGGACCTCTCACAGGGTAGGGCCGGGGAGCTGTTTTTT
TRBV19	-	TRBJ1-2	-	CASSIAVAGSQGYTF	TGTGCCAGTAGTATTGCCGTGGCAGGGAGTCAAGGCTACACCTTC
TRBV28	-	TRBJ2-4	-	CASSFSGGGKNIQYF	TGTGCCAGCAGTTTTTCTGGAGGGGGGAAAAACATTCAGTACTTC
TRBV4-2	-	TRBJ1-4	-	CASSRREEKLFF	TGTGCCAGCAGCCGACGGGAAGAAAAACTGTTTTTT
TRBV19	-	TRBJ1-6	-	CASSIEAEGSPLHF	TGTGCCAGTAGTATAGAGGCCGAGGGGTCACCCCTCCACTTT
TRBV6-2/TRBV6-3	TRBD2	TRBJ2-1	-	CASSYAGTSVGEQFF	TGTGCCAGCAGTTACGCCGGGACTAGCGTAGGTGAGCAGTTCTTC
TRBV4-2	TRBD2	TRBJ2-7	-	CASSLRSSGSYEQYF	TGTGCCAGCAGCCTTCGGAGTAGCGGGTCTTACGAGCAGTACTTC
TRBV7-2	-	TRBJ2-7	once	CASSLEGFTGTYEQYF	TGTGCCAGCAGCTTAGAGGGCTTCACAGGGACCTACGAGCAGTACTTC
TRBV5-3	-	TRBJ1-3	-	CARSLRGSEAVIENTIYF	TGTGCCAGAAGCTTGAGGGGGTCGGAGGCCGTAATAGAAAACACCATATATTTT
TRBV18	TRBD2	TRBJ2-1	-	CASSYGTSRYNEQFF	TGTGCCAGCTCATACGGGACTAGCAGATACAATGAGCAGTTCTTC
TRBV5-6	-	TRBJ2-2	-	CASSFTDTGELFF	TGTGCCAGCAGCTTTACAGACACCGGGGAGCTGTTTTTT
TRBV7-3	TRBD2	TRBJ2-6	-	CASSFIAGSSGANVLTF	TGTGCCAGCAGCTTTATAGCGGGAAGCTCTGGGGCCAACGTCCTGACTTTC
TRBV5-1	TRBD2	TRBJ2-5	-	CASSLGVAGGLQETQYF	TGCGCCAGCAGCTTGGGGGTGGCGGGAGGCCTCCAAGAGACCCAGTACTTC
TRBV7-3	-	TRBJ1-4	-	CASSLIPETFNEKLFF	TGTGCCAGCAGCTTAATCCCCGAGACTTTTAATGAAAAACTGTTTTTT
TRBV5-1	-	TRBJ2-6	-	CASSLANSGANVLTF	TGCGCCAGCAGCTTGGCTAACTCTGGGGCCAACGTCCTGACTTTC
TRBV27	-	TRBJ2-7	-	CASSLLGEAEYF	TGTGCCAGCAGTCTATTAGGCGAGGCCGAGTACTTC
TRBV30	-	TRBJ1-2	-	CAWKPGLVGYTF	TGTGCCTGGAAACCGGGTCTTGTTGGCTACACCTTC
TRBV4-2	-	TRBJ2-2	-	CASSQEMAGLVAGELFF	TGTGCCAGCAGCCAAGAAATGGCAGGGTTAGTCGCCGGGGAGCTGTTTTTT
TRBV6-2/TRBV6-3	TRBD1	TRBJ2-1	-	CASSYSGEGASSNEQFF	TGTGCCAGCAGTTACTCTGGTGAGGGGGCTTCTAGCAATGAGCAGTTCTTC
TRBV19	TRBD1	TRBJ1-2	once	CASRPRTGGAPYGYTF	TGTGCCAGCCGACCCCGGACAGGGGGCGCTCCGTATGGCTACACCTTC
TRBV24-1	-	TRBJ1-1	-	CATSDFRGTEAFF	TGTGCCACCAGTGATTTTCGGGGGACTGAAGCTTTCTTT
TRBV5-1	-	TRBJ2-7	-	CASSLGLLGSF	TGCGCCAGCAGCTTGGGACTCCTAGGTTCCTTC
TRBV9	-	TRBJ2-3	-	CASSVTGLIVTDTQYF	TGTGCCAGCAGCGTAACGGGACTCATAGTGACAGATACGCAGTATTTT
TRBV6-2/TRBV6-3	TRBD1	TRBJ1-2	-	CASSRQGTNYGYTF	TGTGCCAGCAGCCGACAGGGAACCAACTATGGCTACACCTTC
TRBV24-1	-	TRBJ2-7	-	CATSDPGTGTYEQYF	TGTGCCACCAGTGACCCCGGGACGGGAACCTACGAGCAGTACTTC
TRBV11-3	-	TRBJ2-6	-	CASSPSVGANVLTF	TGTGCCAGCAGCCCGTCGGTGGGGGCCAACGTCCTGACTTTC
TRBV6-5	TRBD2	TRBJ2-2	-	CASSRSGRGGELFF	TGTGCCAGCAGTAGAAGCGGGAGAGGCGGGGAGCTGTTTTTT
TRBV12-5	-	TRBJ2-1	-	CASGARFLEQFF	TGTGCTAGTGGTGCTAGGTTTCTGGAGCAGTTCTTC
TRBV3-1/TRBV3-2	-	TRBJ2-2	-	CASSQVYTGELFF	TGTGCCAGCAGCCAAGTCTACACCGGGGAGCTGTTTTTT
TRBV7-2	-	TRBJ1-4	-	CASRDRMNEKLFF	TGTGCCAGCAGGGACAGAATGAATGAAAAACTGTTTTTT
TRBV4-1	-	TRBJ2-2	once	CASSQATAVNTGELFF	TGCGCCAGCAGCCAAGCAACCGCGGTGAACACCGGGGAGCTGTTTTTT
TRBV4-3	-	TRBJ1-2	-	CASSQEMRSNYGYTF	TGCGCCAGCAGCCAAGAAATGAGATCTAACTATGGCTACACCTTC
TRBV27	-	TRBJ2-1	-	CASRSALSSSYNEQFF	TGTGCCAGCAGATCAGCCCTCTCGAGCTCCTACAATGAGCAGTTCTTC
TRBV3-1/TRBV3-2	-	TRBJ2-3	-	CASSPRRSDTQYF	TGTGCCAGCAGCCCCCGTAGGTCAGATACGCAGTATTTT
TRBV6-5	-	TRBJ1-5	-	CASRTGGSNQPQHF	TGTGCCAGCAGGACAGGTGGCTCGAATCAGCCCCAGCATTTT
TRBV5-1	TRBD2	TRBJ2-2	-	CASSQTSGGNTGELFF	TGCGCCAGCAGCCAGACTAGCGGGGGTAACACCGGGGAGCTGTTTTTT